This TCR beta chain was profiled in a study of Graves' ophthalmopathy and Graves' hyperthyroidism. Findings of the study overall: Most clonotypes expanded in thyroid above 0.001 frequency were present in blood too.

Lactation, pregnancy, uncontrolled infections and other autoimmune diseases were all grounds for excluding patients. Patients were diagnosed from clinical symptoms, serum thyroxine, TRAb, thyroid ultrasound and orbital computed tomography. The starting material, 8 to 10 ml of fresh peripheral blood, provided the PBMCs. RNA transcripts were the template, and TCR beta CDR3 regions were amplified from them. HTBI-primed first-round RT-PCR preceded second-round multiplex PCR. TCRdb independently ran MiXCR on the multiplex PCR reads; one entry per CDR3 protein. The sample carries some 400,000 distinct CDR3 sequences, around 16% recorded once. The CDR3 totals 17 residues. Germline CDR1 is SGHAT and CDR2 is FQNNGV. V was shortened by 3 bases and J by 4 bases, with 21 bases between the two germline ends. This clonotype was counted many times. Its antigen is still unknown.

Source material: peripheral blood. The sequence was collected from a woman aged 18-29 years with Graves' ophthalmopathy. The chain couples TRBV11-2 to TRBJ2-5; D may be TRBD1 (6 bases). The CDR3 DNA follows: TGTGCCAGCAGCTTCGTGGCGCAGGGGCCACTCCTAGAGACCCAGTACTTC. Protein sequence: CASSFVAQGPLLETQYF.